The present TCR beta chain was sequenced within a study of cytomegalovirus exposure and HLA in healthy donors. The study's findings and limits: Investigators reported under 200 TCR beta chains as tied to cytomegalovirus. Across HLA loci, a later analysis found differing TCR association rates, with DRB1 most and HLA-C fewest. For most TCR sequences rarity was the rule, although some public TCRs occurred in many donors. A prior analysis recorded that most TCR beta V segments were productive about 87% or about 30% of the time.

Comment on this clone: As yet, its antigen is unknown.

Researchers ran the PCR with 60 Vbeta and 13 Jbeta primers. Libraries were prepared by immunoSEQ multiplex PCR; TCRdb keeps only in-frame clonotypes and omits some of them. The sample records some 99,000 clones, roughly 69% being singletons. From germline, CDR1 is MDHEN and CDR2 SYDVKM. Trimming left V 3 bases short and J 3 bases short, with 12 bases between. CDR3 length: 15 amino acids. V usage is TRBV28 and J usage is TRBJ1-5; weak D call: TRBD1 (6 bases). The sequenced sample consisted of PBMCs. The sequence was obtained from a woman aged 70-85 years in good health and CMV-seropositive. The CDR3 sequence: CASSFLDRPNQPQHF. For the CDR3, the DNA is TGTGCCAGCAGTTTTCTGGACAGACCCAATCAGCCCCAGCATTTT.